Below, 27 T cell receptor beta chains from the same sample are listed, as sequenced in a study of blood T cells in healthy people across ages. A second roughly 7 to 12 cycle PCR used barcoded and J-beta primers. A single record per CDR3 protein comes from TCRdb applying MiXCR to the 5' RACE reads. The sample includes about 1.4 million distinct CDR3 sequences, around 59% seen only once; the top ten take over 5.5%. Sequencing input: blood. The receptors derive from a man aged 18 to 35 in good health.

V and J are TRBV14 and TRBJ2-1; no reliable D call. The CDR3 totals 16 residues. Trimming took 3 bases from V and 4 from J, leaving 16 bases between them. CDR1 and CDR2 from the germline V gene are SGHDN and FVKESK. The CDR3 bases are TGTGCCAGCAGCCACGCATACTCCCATGAGTACAATGAGCAGTTCTTC. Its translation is CASSHAYSHEYNEQFF.

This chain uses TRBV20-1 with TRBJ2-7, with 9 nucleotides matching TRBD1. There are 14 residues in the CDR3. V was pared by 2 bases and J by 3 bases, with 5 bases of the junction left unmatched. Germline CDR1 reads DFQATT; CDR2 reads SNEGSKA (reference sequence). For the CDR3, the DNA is TGCAGTGCTAGATTTGTGGACAGGGGCTACGAGCAGTACTTC. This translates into CSARFVDRGYEQYF.

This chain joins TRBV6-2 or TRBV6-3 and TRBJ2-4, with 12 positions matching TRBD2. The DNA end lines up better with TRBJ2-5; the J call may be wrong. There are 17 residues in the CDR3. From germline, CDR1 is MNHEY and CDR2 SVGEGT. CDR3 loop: CASSSGRTSGVQETQYF. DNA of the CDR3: TGTGCCAGCAGTTCGGGGAGGACTAGCGGGGTCCAAGAGACCCAGTACTTC.

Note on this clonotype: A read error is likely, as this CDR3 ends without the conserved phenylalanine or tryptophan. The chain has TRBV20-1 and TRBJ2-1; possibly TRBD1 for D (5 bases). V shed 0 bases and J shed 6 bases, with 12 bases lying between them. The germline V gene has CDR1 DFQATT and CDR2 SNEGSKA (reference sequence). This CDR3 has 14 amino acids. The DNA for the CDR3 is TGCAGTGCTAGAGATCTCAGGGATAGCAATGAGCAGTTCTTA. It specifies CSARDLRDSNEQFL.

CDR3 in DNA: TGCAGTACCCAGGACCTCCAAGAGACCCAGTACTTC. This translates into CSTQDLQETQYF. The rearrangement uses TRBV20-1 and TRBJ2-5; D unresolved. Trimming took 8 bases from V and 1 from J, leaving 11 bases between them. CDR1 and CDR2 (germline): DFQATT, SNEGSKA (reference sequence). The CDR3 is made up of 12 amino acids.

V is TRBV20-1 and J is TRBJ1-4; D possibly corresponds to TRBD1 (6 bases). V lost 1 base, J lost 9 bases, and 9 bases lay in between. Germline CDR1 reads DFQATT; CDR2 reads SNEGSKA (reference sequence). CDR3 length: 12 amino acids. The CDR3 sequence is CSARVDRQKLFF. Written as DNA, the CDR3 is TGCAGTGCTAGAGTTGACAGGCAAAAACTGTTTTTT.

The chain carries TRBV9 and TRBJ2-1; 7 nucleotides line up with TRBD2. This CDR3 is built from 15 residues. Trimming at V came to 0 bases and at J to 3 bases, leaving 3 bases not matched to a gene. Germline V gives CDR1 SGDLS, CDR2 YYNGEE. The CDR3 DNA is TGTGCCAGCAGCGTAGCCCGGGAGGACTACAATGAGCAGTTCTTC. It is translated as CASSVAREDYNEQFF.

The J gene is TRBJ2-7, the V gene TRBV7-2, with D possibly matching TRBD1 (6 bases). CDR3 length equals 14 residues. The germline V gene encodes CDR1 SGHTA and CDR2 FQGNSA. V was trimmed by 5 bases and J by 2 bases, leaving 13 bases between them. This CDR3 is CASSPYRVAYEQYF. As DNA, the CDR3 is TGTGCCAGCAGCCCGTACAGGGTTGCCTACGAGCAGTACTTC.

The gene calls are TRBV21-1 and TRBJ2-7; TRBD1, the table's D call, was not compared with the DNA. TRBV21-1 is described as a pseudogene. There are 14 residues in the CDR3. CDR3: CASLRDSHKNEQYF. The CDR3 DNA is TGTGCCAGCCTCCGGGACAGTCATAAAAATGAGCAGTACTTC.

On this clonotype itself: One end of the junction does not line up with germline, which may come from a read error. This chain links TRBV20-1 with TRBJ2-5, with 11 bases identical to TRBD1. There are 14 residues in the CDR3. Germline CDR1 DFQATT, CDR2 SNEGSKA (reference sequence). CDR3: CSGLRTGGKETRYF. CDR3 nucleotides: TGCAGTGGACTTCGGACAGGGGGCAAAGAGACCCGGTACTTC.

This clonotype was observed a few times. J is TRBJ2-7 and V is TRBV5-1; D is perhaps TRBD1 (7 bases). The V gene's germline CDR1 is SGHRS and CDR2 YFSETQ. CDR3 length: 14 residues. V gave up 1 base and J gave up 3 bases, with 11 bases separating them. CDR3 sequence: CASSLWQGGYEQYF. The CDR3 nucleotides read TGCGCCAGCAGCTTGTGGCAGGGGGGCTACGAGCAGTACTTC.

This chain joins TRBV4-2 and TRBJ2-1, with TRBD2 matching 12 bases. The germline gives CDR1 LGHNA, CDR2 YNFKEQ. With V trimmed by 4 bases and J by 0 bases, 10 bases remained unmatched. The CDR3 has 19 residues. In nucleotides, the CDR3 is TGTGCCAGCAGCCGGAGACTAGCGGGGGCGCCGAGCTCCTACAATGAGCAGTTCTTC. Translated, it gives CASSRRLAGAPSSYNEQFF.

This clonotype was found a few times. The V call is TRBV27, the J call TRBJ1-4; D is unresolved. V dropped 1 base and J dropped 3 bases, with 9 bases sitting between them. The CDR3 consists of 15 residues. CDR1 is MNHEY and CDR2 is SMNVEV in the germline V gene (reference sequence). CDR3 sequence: CASSLLSMANEKLFF. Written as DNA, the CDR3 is TGTGCCAGCAGTTTATTGTCCATGGCTAATGAAAAACTGTTTTTT.

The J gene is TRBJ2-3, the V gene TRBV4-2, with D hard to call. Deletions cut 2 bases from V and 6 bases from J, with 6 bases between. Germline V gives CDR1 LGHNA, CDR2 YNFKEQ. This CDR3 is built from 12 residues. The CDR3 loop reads CASSQPLDTQYF. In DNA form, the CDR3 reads TGTGCCAGCAGCCAACCCCTTGATACGCAGTATTTT.

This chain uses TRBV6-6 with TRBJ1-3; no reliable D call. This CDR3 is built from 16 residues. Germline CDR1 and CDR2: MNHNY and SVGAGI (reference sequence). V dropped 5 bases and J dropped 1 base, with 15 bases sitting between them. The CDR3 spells CASSQHPGRSGNTIYF. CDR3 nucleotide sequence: TGTGCCAGCAGTCAACATCCCGGGCGGTCTGGAAACACCATATATTTT.

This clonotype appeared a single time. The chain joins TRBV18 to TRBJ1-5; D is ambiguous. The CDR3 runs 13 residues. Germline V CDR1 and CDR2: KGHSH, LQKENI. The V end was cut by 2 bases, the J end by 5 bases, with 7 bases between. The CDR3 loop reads CASSPEYDQPQHF. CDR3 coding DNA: TGTGCCAGCTCACCAGAATATGATCAGCCCCAGCATTTT.

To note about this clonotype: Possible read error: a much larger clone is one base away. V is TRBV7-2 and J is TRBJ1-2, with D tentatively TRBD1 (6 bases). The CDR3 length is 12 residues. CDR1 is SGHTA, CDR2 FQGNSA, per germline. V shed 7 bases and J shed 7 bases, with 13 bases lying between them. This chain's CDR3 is CASTAGAAGYTF. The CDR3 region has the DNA TGTGCCAGCACAGCGGGGGCTGCTGGCTACACCTTC.

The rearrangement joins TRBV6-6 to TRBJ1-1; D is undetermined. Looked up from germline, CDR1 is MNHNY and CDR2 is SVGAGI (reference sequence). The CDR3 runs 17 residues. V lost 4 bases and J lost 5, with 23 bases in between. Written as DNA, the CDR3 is TGTGCCAGCAGTTGGACGGGAGTGCCAGGACGGGGAACTGAAGCTTTCTTT. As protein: CASSWTGVPGRGTEAFF.

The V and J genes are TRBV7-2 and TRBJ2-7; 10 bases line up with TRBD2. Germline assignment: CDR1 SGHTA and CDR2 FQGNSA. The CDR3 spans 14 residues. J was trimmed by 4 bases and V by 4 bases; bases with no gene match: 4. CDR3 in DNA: TGTGCCAGCAGCTCCTCTAGCGGGGGTTACGAGCAGTACTTC. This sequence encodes CASSSSSGGYEQYF.

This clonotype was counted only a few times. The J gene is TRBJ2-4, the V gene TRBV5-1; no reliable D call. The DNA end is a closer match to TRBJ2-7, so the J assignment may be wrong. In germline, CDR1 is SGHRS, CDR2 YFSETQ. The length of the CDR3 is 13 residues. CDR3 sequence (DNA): TGCGCCAGCAGCTTGGATACAGACTACGAGCAGTACTTC. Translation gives CASSLDTDYEQYF.

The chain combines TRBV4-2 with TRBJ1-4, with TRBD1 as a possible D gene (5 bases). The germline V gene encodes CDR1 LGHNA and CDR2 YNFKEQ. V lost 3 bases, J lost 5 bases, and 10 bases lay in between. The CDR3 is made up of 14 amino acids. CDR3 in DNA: TGTGCCAGCAGCCAGCCCCAGGGAAATGAAAAACTGTTTTTT. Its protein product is CASSQPQGNEKLFF.

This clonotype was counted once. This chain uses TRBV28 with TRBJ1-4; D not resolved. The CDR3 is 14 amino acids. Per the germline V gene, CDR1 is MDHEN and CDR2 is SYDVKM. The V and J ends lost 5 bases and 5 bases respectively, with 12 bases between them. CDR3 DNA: TGTGCCAGCAGTATCGTGGCGGCGAATGAAAAACTGTTTTTT. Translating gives CASSIVAANEKLFF.

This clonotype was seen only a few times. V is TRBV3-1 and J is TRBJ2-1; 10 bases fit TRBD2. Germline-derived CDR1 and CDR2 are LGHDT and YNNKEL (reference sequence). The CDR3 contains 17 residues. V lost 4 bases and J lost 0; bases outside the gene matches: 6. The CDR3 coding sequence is TGTGCCAGCAGCCCAGGACTAGCGGCGAGCTCCTACAATGAGCAGTTCTTC. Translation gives CASSPGLAASSYNEQFF.

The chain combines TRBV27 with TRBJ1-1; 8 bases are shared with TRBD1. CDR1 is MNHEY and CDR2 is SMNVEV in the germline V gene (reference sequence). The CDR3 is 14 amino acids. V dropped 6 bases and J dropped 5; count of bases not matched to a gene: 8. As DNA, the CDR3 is TGTGCCAGCAGAGCAGGGACAGGCGCAACTGAAGCTTTCTTT. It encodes CASRAGTGATEAFF.

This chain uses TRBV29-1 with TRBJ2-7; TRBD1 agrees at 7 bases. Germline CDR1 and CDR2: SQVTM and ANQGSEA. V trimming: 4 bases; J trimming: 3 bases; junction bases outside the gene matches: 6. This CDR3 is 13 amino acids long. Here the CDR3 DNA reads TGCAGCGTTGGACCTTCAGGGGGCTACGAGCAGTACTTC. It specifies CSVGPSGGYEQYF.

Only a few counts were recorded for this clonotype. This chain's CDR3 is CAISTGRSDEQYF. The CDR3 DNA reads as TGTGCCATCAGCACAGGGAGGTCCGACGAGCAGTACTTC. This chain connects TRBV10-3 to TRBJ2-7; possibly TRBD1 or TRBD2 for D (6 bases each). Per the germline V gene, CDR1 is ENHRY and CDR2 is SYGVKD. V was pared by 6 bases and J by 5 bases, with 14 bases between. CDR3 size: 13 residues.

The CDR3 sequence: CASSAHYDAYEQYF. The CDR3 DNA reads as TGTGCCAGCAGTGCGCACTATGATGCGTACGAGCAGTACTTC. J is TRBJ2-7 and V is TRBV12-3 or TRBV12-4; D call uncertain. Trimming left V 5 bases short and J 4 bases short, with 15 bases between. This CDR3 spans 14 amino acids.